These 4 T cell receptor beta chains were all obtained from the same sample, sequenced in a study of shared clonotypes between healthy human individuals. Using immunoSEQ multiplex PCR, the repertoire was profiled, and TCRdb retains in-frame clones only, with some absent. The table shows a few hundred thousand clones, with around 80% occurring only once. Material: PBMCs. Every receptor here comes from a woman aged 40-49 years in good health. Some clones in this sample may be carry-over from other donors' samples.

The rearrangement joins TRBV28 to TRBJ1-2; 8 bases are shared with TRBD1. This CDR3 region has 19 residues. Trimming cost V 6 bases and J 3 bases; bases outside gene matches: 21. From germline, CDR1 is MDHEN and CDR2 SYDVKM. This CDR3 reads CASSRKRGFQGADYYGYTF. The CDR3 DNA reads as TGTGCCAGCAGCCGCAAAAGGGGTTTTCAGGGGGCGGACTACTATGGCTACACCTTC.

The chain recombines TRBV7-8 with TRBJ1-1, with D perhaps TRBD1 (5 bases). V lost 0 bases to trimming and J lost 4 bases, with 9 bases between them. The CDR3 extends over 14 amino acids. Germline loops: CDR1 SGHVS, CDR2 FQNEAQ. Here the CDR3 DNA reads TGTGCCAGCAGCTTAGCGCGTGGGGGCACTGAAGCTTTCTTT. Translation gives CASSLARGGTEAFF. The full variable domain, in which reference TRBV7-8 and TRBJ1-1 provide the parts outside the CDR3, is GAGVSQSPRYKVAKRGQDVALRCDPISGHVSLFWYQQALGQGPEFLTYFQNEAQLDKSGLPSDRFFAERPEGSVSTLKIQRTQQEDSAVYLCASSLARGGTEAFFGQGTRLTVV.

J is TRBJ1-1 and V is TRBV10-2, with TRBD1 identical over 7 bases. V dropped 8 bases and J dropped 5; count of bases not matched to a gene: 14. Germline V gives CDR1 WSHSY, CDR2 SAAADI. This CDR3 comprises 15 residues. The CDR3 loop reads CASGKTGPGGTEAFF. The DNA for the CDR3 is TGCGCCAGCGGAAAGACAGGGCCTGGGGGAACTGAAGCTTTCTTT.

The chain uses TRBV2 and TRBJ1-5; tentative D call: TRBD1 (6 bases). Germline CDR1 reads SNHLY; CDR2 reads FYNNEI. Trimming stripped 3 bases from V and 4 bases from J, with 13 bases between. The CDR3 covers 15 residues. The CDR3 protein is CASSDPWQGNQPQHF. In nucleotides, the CDR3 is TGTGCCAGCAGTGACCCTTGGCAGGGGAATCAGCCCCAGCATTTT.